This T cell receptor (beta chain) comes out of a study of regulatory T cells in long-lasting Graves disease (dated by TCRdb to about 2021). Background on the whole study: Patients with newly diagnosed Graves' disease had been on antithyroid drugs for under 3 months. The study was registered as a clinical trial and conducted in China. A total of approximately 35 samples underwent TCR sequencing: about 13 from persistent and roughly 20 from newly diagnosed Graves' disease patients. Peripheral blood TCR sequencing and RNA sequencing compared persistent Graves' disease patients with newly diagnosed Graves' disease patients. The investigation overall reported the following: The authors noted that the small sample size was a limitation that may lower accuracy. Preferential use of TRBV28, TRBJ1-2 and TRBJ2-5 was observed in persistent disease, whereas TRBV20-1 and TRBJ2-1 were favored in newly diagnosed disease. Because the primary lesion, thyroid tissue, could not be accessed, the study looked at peripheral blood alone. Sequencing and analysis were restricted to the TCR beta chain. Compared with newly diagnosed patients, persistent Graves' disease patients had lower TCR Shannon entropy and fewer highly expanded clones, which suggests clonal expansion. Patients with persistent disease shared more public clonotypes (approximately 2,500) than newly diagnosed patients did (around 930).

The label giving this sample's time point can be read as: newly diagnosed GD, antithyroid drugs for less than 3 months. For both TCR sequencing and RNA sequencing, RNA was extracted from PBMCs in TRIzol. The diagnosis of Graves' disease was made according to American Thyroid Association guidelines. Patients for the study were recruited at an endocrinology department in Xi'an, China. Each patient gave approximately 10 milliliters of peripheral blood, collected in an EDTA anticoagulant tube. Ficoll Paque Plus density gradient separation was used to isolate PBMCs, and no additional T cell sorting was done. An Agilent 2100 Bioanalyzer and agarose gel were used to check RNA quality, and a NanoDrop 2000 was used to measure RNA concentration. This clonotype was recorded many times. The target of this receptor is not known. The input lacks base qualities; no much larger clone sits a single base away. Library method: multiplex PCR. The reads were generated on an Illumina HiSeq 4000. To build TCR beta libraries, CDR3 regions were amplified by Arm-PCR using iRepertoire HTBI primers. PCR products were gel purified before sequencing. Per the original workflow: Across samples, roughly 60 TRBV and over 11 TRBJ segments were identified and used for gene usage analysis of CDR3 amino acid clonotypes. COPE and FqMerger were used to merge filtered high-quality paired reads into contigs. Contigs were aligned with BLAST to IMGT TRBV, TRBD and TRBJ reference genes, and CDR3 was defined per IMGT. Any clonotype with a frequency above 0.1% was counted as a highly expanded clone. Shannon entropy was used to measure repertoire diversity, and the Gini coefficient was used to measure V-J evenness. A clonotype found in more than one individual was treated as public. In-frame beta chains were kept once TCRdb had trimmed the public reads at Q25 with fastp and called clones with MiXCR. Records with the same CDR3 protein are collapsed into one entry carrying the most frequent genes and DNA. In this record, the V and J calls reflect TCRdb's handling and not the investigators' own analysis. This sample holds about 540,000 distinct CDR3 sequences; roughly 13% were observed only once. About 9.1% of the sample comes from the top ten.

The germline V gene (reference sequence) yields GTSNPN for CDR1 and SVGIG for CDR2. Inclusive of the bounding cysteine and phenylalanine, the CDR3 is 14 residues long. Only the CDR3 part of the read is kept: 42 bases, read in frame from the first base. Trimming accounts for 1 base at V and 7 bases at J, while the number of junction bases matched to no gene is 3. This sample also appeared in a second study, on T cells in Graves' hyperthyroidism and ophthalmopathy. In that second paper, the authors write: Graves' hyperthyroidism was defined as stable when no progression to ophthalmopathy occurred over 18 months of follow-up. The hyperthyroidism patients were between 18 and 65 years old and newly diagnosed, with a disease duration of less than 2 months. Any patient with an uncontrolled infection, another autoimmune disease, pregnancy or lactation was excluded. Diagnoses were based on clinical symptoms, serum thyroxine and TRAb, thyroid ultrasound and orbital computed tomography. A first-round RT-PCR of the TCR CDR3 used the HTBI primer set with the Qiagen OneStep RT-PCR kit. Blood samples also contained most of the expanded thyroid clonotypes (frequency above 0.001), which suggests that blood repertoires may reflect thyroid immune responses. A 13 V-J signature model separated ophthalmopathy from stable hyperthyroidism, with roughly 88% sensitivity and roughly 84% specificity in cross-validation and 80%/75% in testing. In validation, the model predicted progression to ophthalmopathy a median of roughly 6.2 months before onset, with approximately 70% sensitivity and about 75% specificity. To identify distinguishing TCR V-J signatures, a discovery cohort of 100 or so patients was used, comprising 40 to 45 with Graves' ophthalmopathy and approximately 58 with stable Graves' hyperthyroidism. Prospective prediction of ophthalmopathy was tested in an independent validation cohort consisting of roughly 19 hyperthyroidism patients and some 16 patients who later progressed to ophthalmopathy. The 90 to 100 discovery patients were randomly divided into training and test sets at a 7:3 ratio. The study also compared thyroid tissue and blood T-cell repertoires from about six Graves' hyperthyroidism patients. Following sampling, methimazole starting at 30 mg daily was given to hyperthyroidism patients, and high-dose intravenous methylprednisolone was given to ophthalmopathy patients. The libraries were constructed in a second round of multiplex PCR and then size-selected and purified. Sequencing of the libraries was done on an Illumina HiSeq2000 using paired-end 100 bp reads. SOAPnuke was used to process the raw data, throwing out any read that contained adapters or uncalled bases, had a mean Phred below 15, or lacked an exact constant-primer or identifier match. High-quality paired reads were merged with COPE v1.2.5, and unique nucleotide sequences were defined as clonotypes. MiTCR v1.1 was used to align clonotypes to the IMGT TRBV, TRBD and TRBJ reference segments. Only V-J combinations with frequency above 0.0001, covering about 99% of repertoires, were analysed. A TCS score was defined as the ratio of F50 (clonal expansion) to E x V (chaos), with BLOSUM62-based TCRdist applied between CDR3 peptides within each V-J. Welch's t-statistics and random forest reduced 514 V-J features to 10 to 15, which were used in a naive Bayes classifier (R e1071). Sample size was not statistically predetermined, and investigators were not blinded to group allocation. TCR Vbeta CDR3 sequencing of 135 peripheral blood samples (around 45 ophthalmopathy, approximately 80 hyperthyroidism and approximately 17 progressor patients) is reported in the paper.

This TCR was sampled from a man between 25 and 39 years old with Graves disease. Donor details come from another sample of the same person, matched by shared clones. The specimen was peripheral blood mononuclear cells (PBMCs), collected at new diagnosis, from a patient treated with antithyroid drugs. The rearranged segments are TRBV30 and TRBJ1-5; the central 11 bases match TRBD1. The nucleotides are TGTGCCTGGAGTGGGGGACAGGGGGAGCAGCCCCAGCATTTT. Its protein reads: CAWSGGQGEQPQHF.